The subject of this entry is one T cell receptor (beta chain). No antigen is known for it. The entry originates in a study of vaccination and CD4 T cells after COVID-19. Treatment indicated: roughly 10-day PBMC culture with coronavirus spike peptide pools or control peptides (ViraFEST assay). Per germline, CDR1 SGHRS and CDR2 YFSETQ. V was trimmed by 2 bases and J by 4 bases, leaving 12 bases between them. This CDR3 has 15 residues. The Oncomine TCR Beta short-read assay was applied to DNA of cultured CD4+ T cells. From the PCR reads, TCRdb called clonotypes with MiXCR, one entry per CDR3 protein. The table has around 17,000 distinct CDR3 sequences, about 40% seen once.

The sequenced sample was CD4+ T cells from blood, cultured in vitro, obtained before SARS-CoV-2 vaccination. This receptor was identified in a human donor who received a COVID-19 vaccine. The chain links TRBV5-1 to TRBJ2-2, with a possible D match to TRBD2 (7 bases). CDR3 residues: CASSFGGQGTGELFF. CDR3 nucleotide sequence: TGCGCCAGCAGCTTCGGGGGGCAAGGCACCGGGGAGCTGTTTTTT.